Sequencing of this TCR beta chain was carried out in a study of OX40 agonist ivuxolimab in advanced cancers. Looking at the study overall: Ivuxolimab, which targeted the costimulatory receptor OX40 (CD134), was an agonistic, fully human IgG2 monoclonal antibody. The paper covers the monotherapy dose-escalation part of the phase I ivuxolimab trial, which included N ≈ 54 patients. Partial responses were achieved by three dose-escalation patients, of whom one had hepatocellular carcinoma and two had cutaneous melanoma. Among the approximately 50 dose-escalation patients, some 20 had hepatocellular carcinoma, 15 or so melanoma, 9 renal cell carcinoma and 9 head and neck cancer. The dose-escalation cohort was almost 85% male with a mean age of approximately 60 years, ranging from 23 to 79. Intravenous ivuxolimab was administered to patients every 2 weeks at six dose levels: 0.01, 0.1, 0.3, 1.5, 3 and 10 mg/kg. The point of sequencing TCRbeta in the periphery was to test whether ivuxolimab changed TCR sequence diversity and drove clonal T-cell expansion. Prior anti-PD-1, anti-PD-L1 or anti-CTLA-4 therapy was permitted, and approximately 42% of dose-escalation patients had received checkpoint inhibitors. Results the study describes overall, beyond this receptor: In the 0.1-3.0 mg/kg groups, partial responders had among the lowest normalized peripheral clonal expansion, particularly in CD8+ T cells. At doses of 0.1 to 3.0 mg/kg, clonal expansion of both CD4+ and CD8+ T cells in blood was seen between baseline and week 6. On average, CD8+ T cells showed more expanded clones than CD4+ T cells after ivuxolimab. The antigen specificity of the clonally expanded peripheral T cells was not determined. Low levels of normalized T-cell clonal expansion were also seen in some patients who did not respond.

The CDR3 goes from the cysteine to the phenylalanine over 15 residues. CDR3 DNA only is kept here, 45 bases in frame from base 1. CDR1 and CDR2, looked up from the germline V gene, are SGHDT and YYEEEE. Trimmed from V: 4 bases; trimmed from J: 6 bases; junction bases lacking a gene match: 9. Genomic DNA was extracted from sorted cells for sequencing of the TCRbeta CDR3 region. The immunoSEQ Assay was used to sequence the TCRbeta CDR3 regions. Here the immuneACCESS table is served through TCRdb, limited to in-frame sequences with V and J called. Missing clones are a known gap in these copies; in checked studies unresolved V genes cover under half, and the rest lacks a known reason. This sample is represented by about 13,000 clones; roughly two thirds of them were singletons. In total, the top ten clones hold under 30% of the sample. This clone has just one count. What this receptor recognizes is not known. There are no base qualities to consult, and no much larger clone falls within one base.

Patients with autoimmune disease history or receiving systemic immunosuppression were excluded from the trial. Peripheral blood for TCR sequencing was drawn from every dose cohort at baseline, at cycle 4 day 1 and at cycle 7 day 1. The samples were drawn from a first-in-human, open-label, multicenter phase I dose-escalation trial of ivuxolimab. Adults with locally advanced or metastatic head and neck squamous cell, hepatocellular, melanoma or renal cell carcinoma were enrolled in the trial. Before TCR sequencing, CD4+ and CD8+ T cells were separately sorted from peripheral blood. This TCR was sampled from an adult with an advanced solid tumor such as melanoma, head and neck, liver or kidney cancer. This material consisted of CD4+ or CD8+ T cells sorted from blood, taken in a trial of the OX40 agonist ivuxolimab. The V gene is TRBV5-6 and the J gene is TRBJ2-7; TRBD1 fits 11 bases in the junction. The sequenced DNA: TGTGCCAGCAGCCGGACTAGGACAGGGGGCTTCGAGCAGTACTTC. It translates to CASSRTRTGGFEQYF.